The sequence of this T cell receptor (beta chain) was determined in a study of blood T cell repertoires in COVID-19. Under the authors' procedure: Reference gene primer amplification gave nucleated cell count estimates. Only in-frame clones appear in the TCRdb table, and some are missing; sequencing was by immunoSEQ multiplex PCR. That table furnishes V, J and clone size, whereas the DNA furnished D and trimming. This table has approximately 90,000 clones, about 90% appearing once. Trimming cost V 2 bases and J 2 bases; bases outside gene matches: 7. The V gene's germline CDR1 is GTSNPN and CDR2 SVGIG (reference sequence). The CDR3 has 15 residues.

V is TRBV30 and J is TRBJ2-3; 7 bases map to TRBD1. The clonotype originates from a human donor with acute or convalescent COVID-19. The donor label of this sample is uncertain. Sequencing was carried out using peripheral blood. The CDR3 protein is CAWSKKGAHTDTQYF. The CDR3 DNA reads TGTGCCTGGAGTAAGAAGGGGGCCCACACAGATACGCAGTATTTT.